The rows below give T cell receptor beta chains drawn from one sample of a study of T cell changes during pregnancy in multiple sclerosis. Assay: immunoSEQ multiplex PCR; the TCRdb copy retains only in-frame clones and omits some. The table includes approximately 46,000 clones, approximately 92% detected once. Here the sequenced sample was CD8+ T cells from peripheral blood mononuclear cells, taken after pregnancy. The receptor source for this set is a female donor with multiple sclerosis, enrolled in a pregnancy study. Each CDR3 is given with its conserved first and last residue. Fields, in order: clone size, D gene, J gene, V gene, CDR3 DNA, CDR3 protein. A D gene is named only where the DNA matches it firmly. Not every row has a clone size; where given, it reads once, few, many or a size class.

abundance: -; d_gene: TRBD1; j_gene: TRBJ1-1; v_gene: TRBV27; CDR3nt: TGTGCCAGCAGTCCCTACAGGGGATCGGACACTGAAGCTTTCTTT; CDR3aa: CASSPYRGSDTEAFF
abundance: once; d_gene: TRBD1; j_gene: TRBJ2-2; v_gene: TRBV19; CDR3nt: TGTGCCAGTAGCTTTGTCCCGGGACAGTACACCGGGGAGCTGTTTTTT; CDR3aa: CASSFVPGQYTGELFF
abundance: -; d_gene: TRBD2; j_gene: TRBJ2-7; v_gene: TRBV2; CDR3nt: TGTGCCAGCGAAAGTAGCGGGAGGGCCGGACGCGAGCAGTACTTC; CDR3aa: CASESSGRAGREQYF
abundance: -; d_gene: TRBD1; j_gene: TRBJ1-1; v_gene: TRBV11-1; CDR3nt: TGTGCCAGCAGCTTAGGCCCCAGGGGGGACACTGAAGCTTTCTTT; CDR3aa: CASSLGPRGDTEAFF
abundance: -; d_gene: -; j_gene: TRBJ1-1; v_gene: TRBV19; CDR3nt: TGTGCCAGTAGTGGCCGGGAGTGGAACACTGAAGCTTTCTTT; CDR3aa: CASSGREWNTEAFF
abundance: -; d_gene: -; j_gene: TRBJ1-1; v_gene: TRBV7-6; CDR3nt: TGTGCCAGCAGCTCGACTGGACAGTTGAACACTGAAGCTTTCTTT; CDR3aa: CASSSTGQLNTEAFF
abundance: -; d_gene: TRBD2; j_gene: TRBJ2-1; v_gene: TRBV30; CDR3nt: TGTGCCTGGAGTGAGGGACTAGCGGGATCGAATGAGCAGTTCTTC; CDR3aa: CAWSEGLAGSNEQFF
abundance: -; d_gene: -; j_gene: TRBJ2-1; v_gene: TRBV9; CDR3nt: TGTGCCAGCAGCGTAGGACAGGTGGGGAATGAGCAGTTCTTC; CDR3aa: CASSVGQVGNEQFF
abundance: -; d_gene: TRBD1; j_gene: TRBJ1-6; v_gene: TRBV10-3; CDR3nt: TGTGCCATCAGTGCGACAGGGGCCGATATCTTCTCCTATAATTCACCCCTCCACTTT; CDR3aa: CAISATGADIFSYNSPLHF
abundance: once; d_gene: -; j_gene: TRBJ1-2; v_gene: TRBV9; CDR3nt: TGTGCCAGCAGCGCTCCAGGGTTTGGCTATGGCTACACCTTC; CDR3aa: CASSAPGFGYGYTF
abundance: -; d_gene: TRBD1; j_gene: TRBJ1-1; v_gene: TRBV5-1; CDR3nt: TGCGCCAGCAGCTTTACAGAGGGACAGATTTATGAAGCTTTCTTT; CDR3aa: CASSFTEGQIYEAFF
abundance: -; d_gene: TRBD2; j_gene: TRBJ2-1; v_gene: TRBV6-5; CDR3nt: TGTGCCAGCAGTTACTCGACTAGCGGCAATGAGCAGTTCTTC; CDR3aa: CASSYSTSGNEQFF
abundance: -; d_gene: -; j_gene: TRBJ2-5; v_gene: TRBV4-1; CDR3nt: TGCGCCAGCAGCCAATTCGGGGAGACCCAGTACTTC; CDR3aa: CASSQFGETQYF
abundance: -; d_gene: -; j_gene: TRBJ2-5; v_gene: TRBV25-1; CDR3nt: TGTGCCAGCAGTCCGGGGGGCCTGGGAACCCAGTACTTC; CDR3aa: CASSPGGLGTQYF
abundance: -; d_gene: TRBD1; j_gene: TRBJ1-1; v_gene: TRBV18; CDR3nt: TGTGCCAGCTCACCACGGGCCCAGGGGGCAGCGGGCACTGAAGCTTTCTTT; CDR3aa: CASSPRAQGAAGTEAFF
abundance: -; d_gene: TRBD2; j_gene: TRBJ2-7; v_gene: TRBV5-1; CDR3nt: TGCGCCAGCAGCTTAACTAGCGGGAGGGTCTACGAGCAGTACTTC; CDR3aa: CASSLTSGRVYEQYF
abundance: -; d_gene: -; j_gene: TRBJ1-5; v_gene: TRBV29-1; CDR3nt: TGCAGCGTCCCCCGCCCCGAGTTGAGGCCCCAGCATTTT; CDR3aa: CSVPRPELRPQHF
abundance: -; d_gene: -; j_gene: TRBJ1-2; v_gene: TRBV21-1; CDR3nt: TGTGCCAGCAGCGAAAAACAGGGTCCCCACTATGGCTACACCTTC; CDR3aa: CASSEKQGPHYGYTF
abundance: -; d_gene: TRBD1; j_gene: TRBJ2-7; v_gene: TRBV4-1; CDR3nt: TGCGCCAGCAGCCAGGACAGGGAGTCCTACGAGCAGTACTTC; CDR3aa: CASSQDRESYEQYF
abundance: -; d_gene: TRBD1; j_gene: TRBJ2-5; v_gene: TRBV4-3; CDR3nt: TGCGCCAGCAGCCAAGATTGGGGGACAGGGTCTAGAGAGACCCAGTACTTC; CDR3aa: CASSQDWGTGSRETQYF
abundance: -; d_gene: -; j_gene: TRBJ2-7; v_gene: TRBV19; CDR3nt: TGTGCCAGTAGTATAGATCAGGGAGGCTACGAGCAGTACTTC; CDR3aa: CASSIDQGGYEQYF
abundance: -; d_gene: TRBD1; j_gene: TRBJ2-1; v_gene: TRBV13; CDR3nt: TGTGCCAGCAGCCATCTCACAGGGGTCCGCAATGAGCAGTTCTTC; CDR3aa: CASSHLTGVRNEQFF
abundance: once; d_gene: TRBD1; j_gene: TRBJ2-7; v_gene: TRBV29-1; CDR3nt: TGCAGCGCGAATTACGGGACAGGTTCATACGAGCAGTACTTC; CDR3aa: CSANYGTGSYEQYF
abundance: -; d_gene: -; j_gene: TRBJ1-4; v_gene: TRBV28; CDR3nt: TGTGCCAGCAGCCGGCGGGGGGGTGCCTTTGGCGAAAAACTGTTTTTT; CDR3aa: CASSRRGGAFGEKLFF
abundance: -; d_gene: -; j_gene: TRBJ1-1; v_gene: TRBV27; CDR3nt: TGTGCCAGCAGTTGGGGGGGAGGGAGCACTGAAGCTTTCTTT; CDR3aa: CASSWGGGSTEAFF
abundance: -; d_gene: TRBD1; j_gene: TRBJ2-7; v_gene: TRBV5-1; CDR3nt: TGCGCCAGCAGCGACCGACAGGGGGAGTTGGACGAGCAGTACTTC; CDR3aa: CASSDRQGELDEQYF
abundance: -; d_gene: TRBD1; j_gene: TRBJ1-1; v_gene: TRBV15; CDR3nt: TGTGCCACCAGCACGACAGGGGAGGGCACTGAAGCTTTCTTT; CDR3aa: CATSTTGEGTEAFF
abundance: -; d_gene: TRBD1; j_gene: TRBJ1-2; v_gene: TRBV9; CDR3nt: TGTGCCAGCAGCGTAGGACAGGGGGCTATGGGAGGCTACACCTTC; CDR3aa: CASSVGQGAMGGYTF
abundance: once; d_gene: -; j_gene: TRBJ1-1; v_gene: TRBV19; CDR3nt: TGTGCCAGTAGCCCTTCGGGGAACACTGAAGCTTTCTTT; CDR3aa: CASSPSGNTEAFF
abundance: -; d_gene: TRBD2; j_gene: TRBJ2-7; v_gene: TRBV13; CDR3nt: TGTGCCAGCAGTAAGACTAGCGGCTACGAGCAGTACTTC; CDR3aa: CASSKTSGYEQYF
abundance: -; d_gene: -; j_gene: TRBJ1-1; v_gene: TRBV27; CDR3nt: TGTGCCAGCAGTCCTCGGGAGCTCCGCACTGAAGCTTTCTTT; CDR3aa: CASSPRELRTEAFF
abundance: -; d_gene: TRBD2; j_gene: TRBJ2-7; v_gene: TRBV7-2; CDR3nt: TGTGCCAGCGAGCGGGAGGTATCCTACGAGCAGTACTTC; CDR3aa: CASEREVSYEQYF
abundance: -; d_gene: -; j_gene: TRBJ2-2; v_gene: TRBV30; CDR3nt: TGTGCCTGGAGTTTCCCATCCGGGGAGCTGTTTTTT; CDR3aa: CAWSFPSGELFF
abundance: -; d_gene: -; j_gene: TRBJ1-2; v_gene: TRBV18; CDR3nt: TGTGCCAGCTCACACCCTTCAGCGGCCAACTATGGCTACACCTTC; CDR3aa: CASSHPSAANYGYTF
abundance: -; d_gene: -; j_gene: TRBJ2-7; v_gene: TRBV6-5; CDR3nt: TGTGCCAGCAGCCCCGGGCAGGGGTCCTACGAGCAGTACTTC; CDR3aa: CASSPGQGSYEQYF
abundance: once; d_gene: -; j_gene: TRBJ2-3; v_gene: TRBV4-2; CDR3nt: TGTGCCAGCAGCCAAGACTCTGATACGCAGTATTTT; CDR3aa: CASSQDSDTQYF
abundance: -; d_gene: TRBD2; j_gene: TRBJ2-3; v_gene: TRBV7-9; CDR3nt: TGTGCCAGCAGCCAGACTAGCGAGGGAGATACGCAGTATTTT; CDR3aa: CASSQTSEGDTQYF
abundance: -; d_gene: TRBD1; j_gene: TRBJ1-5; v_gene: TRBV7-9; CDR3nt: TGTGCCAGCAGCTTTGTAGGAACAGGGGGGGATCGGCCCCAGCATTTT; CDR3aa: CASSFVGTGGDRPQHF
abundance: -; d_gene: -; j_gene: TRBJ2-1; v_gene: TRBV6-5; CDR3nt: TGTGCCAGCAGTTACGACCGGAATGGAGGGTACAATGAGCAGTTCTTC; CDR3aa: CASSYDRNGGYNEQFF